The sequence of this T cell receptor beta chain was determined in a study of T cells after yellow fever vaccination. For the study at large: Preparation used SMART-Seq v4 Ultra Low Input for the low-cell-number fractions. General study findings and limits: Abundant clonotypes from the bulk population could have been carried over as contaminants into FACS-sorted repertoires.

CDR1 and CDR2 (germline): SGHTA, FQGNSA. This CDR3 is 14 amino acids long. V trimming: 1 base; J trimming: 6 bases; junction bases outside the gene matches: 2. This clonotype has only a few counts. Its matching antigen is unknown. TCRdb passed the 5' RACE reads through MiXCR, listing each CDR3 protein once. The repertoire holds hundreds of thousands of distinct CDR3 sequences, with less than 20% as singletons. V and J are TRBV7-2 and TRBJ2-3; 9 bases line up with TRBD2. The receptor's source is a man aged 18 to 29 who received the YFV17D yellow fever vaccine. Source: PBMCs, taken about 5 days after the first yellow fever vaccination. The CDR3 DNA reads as TGTGCCAGCAGCTTAGATCTAGCGGGGGATACGCAGTATTTT. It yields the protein CASSLDLAGDTQYF.